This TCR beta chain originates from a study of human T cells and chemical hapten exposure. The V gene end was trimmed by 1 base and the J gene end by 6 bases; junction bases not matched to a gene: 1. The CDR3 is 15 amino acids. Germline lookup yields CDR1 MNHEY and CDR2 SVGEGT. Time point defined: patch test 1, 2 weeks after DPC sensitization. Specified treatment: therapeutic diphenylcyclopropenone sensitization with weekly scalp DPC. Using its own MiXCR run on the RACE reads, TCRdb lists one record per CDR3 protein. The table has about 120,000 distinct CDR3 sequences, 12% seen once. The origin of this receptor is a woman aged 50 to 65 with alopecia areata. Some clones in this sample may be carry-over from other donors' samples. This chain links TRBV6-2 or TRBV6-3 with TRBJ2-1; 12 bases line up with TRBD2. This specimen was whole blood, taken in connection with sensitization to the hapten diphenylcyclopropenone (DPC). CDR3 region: CASSYLTSGSNEQFF. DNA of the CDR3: TGTGCCAGCAGTTACTTGACTAGCGGGAGCAATGAGCAGTTCTTC.